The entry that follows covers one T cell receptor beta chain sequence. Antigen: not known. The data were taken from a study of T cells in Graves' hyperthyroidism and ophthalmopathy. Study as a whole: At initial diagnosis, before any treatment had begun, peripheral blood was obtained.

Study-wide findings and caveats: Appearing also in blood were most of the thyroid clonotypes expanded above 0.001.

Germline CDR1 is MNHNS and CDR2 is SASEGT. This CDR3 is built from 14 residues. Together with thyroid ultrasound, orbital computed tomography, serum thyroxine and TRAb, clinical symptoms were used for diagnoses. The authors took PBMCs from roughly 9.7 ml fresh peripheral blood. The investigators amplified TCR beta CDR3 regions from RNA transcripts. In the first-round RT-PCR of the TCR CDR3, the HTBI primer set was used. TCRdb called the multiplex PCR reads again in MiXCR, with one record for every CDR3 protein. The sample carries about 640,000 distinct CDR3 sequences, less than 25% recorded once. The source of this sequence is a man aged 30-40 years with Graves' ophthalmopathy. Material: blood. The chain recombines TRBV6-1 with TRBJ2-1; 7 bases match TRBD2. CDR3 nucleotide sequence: TGTGCGTCCTCCTCCGGGGGGAGCGGATGGGGGCAGTTCTTC. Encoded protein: CASSSGGSGWGQFF.